The 3 T cell receptor beta chains below come from one sample, sequenced in a study of human T cells and chemical hapten exposure (dated by TCRdb to the early 2020s). Libraries were built with RACE. Sequencer: NextSeq 500. In-frame beta chains were kept once TCRdb had trimmed the public reads at Q25 with fastp and called clones with MiXCR. Identical CDR3 proteins give one entry, which carries the most common genes and DNA. The sample includes about 360,000 distinct CDR3 sequences, with roughly 4.8% observed a single time. The ten largest clonotypes hold approximately 2.5% of the sample. The label giving this sample's time point can be read as: patch test 1, 2 weeks after DPC sensitization. The intended sense of this specimen's treatment or condition label: therapeutic diphenylcyclopropenone sensitization with weekly scalp DPC. The material sequenced was whole blood, taken in connection with sensitization to the hapten diphenylcyclopropenone (DPC). The receptors were sampled from a woman between 50 and 59 years old with alopecia areata. Some clones in this sample may be carry-over from other donors' samples.

This clonotype occurred many times. The chain carries TRBV20-1 and TRBJ2-7; weak D call: TRBD2 (7 bases). V shed 5 bases and J shed 0 bases, with 20 bases lying between them. The CDR3 contains 16 residues. The germline gives CDR1 DFQATT, CDR2 SNEGSKA (reference sequence). This CDR3 reads CSASQGGTTHSYEQYF. In nucleotides, the CDR3 is TGCAGTGCTTCTCAAGGGGGGACTACCCACTCCTACGAGCAGTACTTC.

V and J are TRBV7-9 and TRBJ2-1, with a weak D call TRBD2 (5 bases). Germline CDR1 is SEHNR and CDR2 is FQNEAQ (reference sequence). This CDR3 contains 15 residues. The germline V and J ends were trimmed by 4 bases and 9 bases, with 19 bases remaining between them. The CDR3 DNA is TGTGCCAGCAGCTATATGATAGATCACGGGGTTGAGCAGTTCTTC. Protein: CASSYMIDHGVEQFF.

This clonotype was counted at least ten times. The V and J genes are TRBV5-1 and TRBJ2-6; D possibly matches TRBD1 or TRBD2 (5 bases each). The CDR3 consists of 18 residues. Germline-derived CDR1 and CDR2 are SGHRS and YFSETQ. Trimming removed 3 bases from V and 0 bases from J, with 16 bases in between. Written as DNA, the CDR3 is TGCGCCAGCAGCTGGGTTGGGGACCCGAGCTCTGGGGCCAACGTCCTGACTTTC. This sequence encodes CASSWVGDPSSGANVLTF.